This TCR beta chain was recovered during a study of vaccination and CD4 T cells after COVID-19. Once obtained from cultured CD4+ T cells, the DNA was sequenced using the Oncomine TCR Beta short-read assay. TCRdb reanalysed the PCR reads using MiXCR and keeps one entry per CDR3 protein. Here the sample spans 13,000 to 15,000 distinct CDR3 sequences, around 56% being singletons. CDR1 and CDR2 (germline): SNHLY, FYNNEI. The length of the CDR3 is 14 residues. Trimming shortened V by 4 bases and J by 0 bases, and 7 bases separated the two germline ends. As for this clonotype: Antigen specificity is unknown.

The sample's treatment: approximately nine-day PBMC culture with coronavirus spike peptide pools or control peptides (ViraFEST assay). V gene TRBV2 combines with J gene TRBJ1-3, with D perhaps matching TRBD1 (6 bases). The sequence was obtained from a human donor who had recovered from COVID-19. Sequenced input: CD4+ T cells from blood, cultured in vitro. The CDR3 DNA follows: TGTGCCAGCAGTGTACAGGGCTCTGGAAACACCATATATTTT. This sequence encodes CASSVQGSGNTIYF. Filled out from reference TRBV2 and TRBJ1-3, the complete variable domain reads EPEVTQTPSHQVTQMGQEVILRCVPISNHLYFYWYRQILGQKVEFLVSFYNNEISEKSEIFDDQFSVERPDGSNFTLKIRSTKLEDSAMYFCASSVQGSGNTIYFGEGSWLTVV.